The 31 T cell receptor beta chains in this list originate from one sample, sequenced in a study of blood T cell repertoires in COVID-19. Here immunoSEQ multiplex PCR was the method, and the copy in TCRdb shows in-frame clones only, minus some. This sample carries 95,000 to 100,000 clones, about 85% of them seen once, and the ten largest clones take around 10%. Material: peripheral blood. Source of these receptors: a woman of 80 years or more with acute or convalescent COVID-19.

The gene calls are TRBV5-4 and TRBJ2-4; the match to TRBD1 covers 8 bases. Germline lookup yields CDR1 SGHNT and CDR2 YYREEE (reference sequence). This CDR3 contains 13 residues. V lost 4 bases and J lost 6; bases outside the gene matches: 3. The CDR3 nucleotides read TGTGCCAGCAGCGTCGACAGGGGAAACATTCAGTACTTC. Translation: CASSVDRGNIQYF.

The V call is TRBV2, the J call TRBJ1-6; D is ambiguous. The CDR3 spans 14 residues. Trimming took 4 bases from V and 9 from J, leaving 13 bases between them. Germline CDR1 and CDR2: SNHLY and FYNNEI. The CDR3 here is CASSVTGGSSPLHF. CDR3 coding DNA: TGTGCCAGCAGTGTGACTGGTGGAAGTTCACCCCTCCACTTT.

The rearrangement uses TRBV7-9 and TRBJ1-2; 7 bases fit TRBD1. J was trimmed by 3 bases and V by 8 bases; bases with no gene match: 3. Germline CDR1 SEHNR, CDR2 FQNEAQ (reference sequence). The length of the CDR3 is 12 residues. Written as DNA, the CDR3 is TGTGCCAGCGCCCAGGGGGACTATGGCTACACCTTC. It yields the protein CASAQGDYGYTF.

J is TRBJ1-4 and V is TRBV19; D may be TRBD1 (5 bases). The germline V gene has CDR1 LNHDA and CDR2 SQIVND (reference sequence). Trimming removed 9 bases from V and 5 bases from J, with 10 bases in between. CDR3 length equals 12 residues. Here the CDR3 reads CARQGGNEKLFF. The CDR3 nucleotides read TGTGCCAGGCAGGGAGGGAATGAAAAACTGTTTTTT.

The chain carries TRBV10-3 and TRBJ2-4; D perhaps matches TRBD1 (6 bases). Germline loops: CDR1 ENHRY, CDR2 SYGVKD. The length of the CDR3 is 16 residues. The V end was cut by 3 bases, the J end by 5 bases, with 17 bases between. DNA for the CDR3: TGTGCCATCAGTGAAGTATCGAGGTCAGGGGAAAACATTCAGTACTTC. Protein product: CAISEVSRSGENIQYF.

The V gene is TRBV5-8, the J gene TRBJ1-6; 8 nucleotides match TRBD1. CDR3 length: 15 residues. Germline V gives CDR1 SGHTS, CDR2 YDEGEE. J lost 10 bases, V lost 4 bases, and 10 bases had no gene match. CDR3 loop: CASSPRTGKYSPLHF. In DNA, the CDR3 is TGTGCCAGCAGCCCCCGGACAGGGAAATACTCACCCCTCCACTTT.

The chain joins TRBV28 to TRBJ2-7; 9 bases align to TRBD2. This CDR3 is built from 16 residues. J gave up 1 base and V 2 bases, and 6 bases lay outside the gene matches. Germline V CDR1 and CDR2: MDHEN, SYDVKM. CDR3 bases: TGTGCCAGCAGTTTAGTCGGGCTAGCGGGGTCCTACGAGCAGTACTTC. It translates to CASSLVGLAGSYEQYF.

The chain links TRBV2 to TRBJ1-1, with 8 bases fitting TRBD1. Trimming cost V 5 bases and J 1 base; bases outside gene matches: 6. The length of the CDR3 is 15 residues. Germline CDR1 SNHLY, CDR2 FYNNEI. The CDR3 DNA follows: TGTGCCAGCAGTTCGAGGACAGGGAAGAACACTGAAGCTTTCTTT. Translating it yields CASSSRTGKNTEAFF.

The chain couples TRBV11-2 to TRBJ2-1; 11 nucleotides agree with TRBD2. Germline CDR1 and CDR2: SGHAT and FQNNGV. CDR3 length equals 15 residues. The trim removed 5 bases at V and 3 bases at J, leaving 3 bases unmatched. CDR3 DNA: TGTGCCAGCAGCCAGCTAGCGGGGGGCTACAATGAGCAGTTCTTC. Its protein is CASSQLAGGYNEQFF.

The chain employs TRBV24-1 and TRBJ2-1, with D tentatively TRBD2 (5 bases). This CDR3 has 14 residues. The germline V gene has CDR1 KGHDR and CDR2 SFDVKD. Trimming took off 5 bases at V and 2 bases at J, with 9 bases between the two ends. In DNA form, the CDR3 reads TGTGCCACCAGTGGGGCGGGCCCCTACAATGAGCAGTTCTTC. It yields the protein CATSGAGPYNEQFF.

The V gene is TRBV5-4, the J gene TRBJ1-1, with a tentative D call TRBD1 (6 bases). Deletions cut 1 base from V and 5 bases from J, with 12 bases between. The CDR3 contains 14 residues. The germline V gene encodes CDR1 SGHNT and CDR2 YYREEE (reference sequence). The CDR3 here is CASSLQGIPTEAFF. The CDR3 DNA reads as TGTGCCAGCAGCTTGCAGGGGATCCCTACTGAAGCTTTCTTT.

This clone appeared once. The V gene is TRBV4-2, the J gene TRBJ1-2, with a tentative D call TRBD1 (6 bases). CDR3 length: 16 amino acids. The germline CDR1 and CDR2 sequences are LGHNA and YNFKEQ. V was shortened by 1 base and J by 4 bases, with 16 bases between the two germline ends. The CDR3 sequence: CASSQALGGAAYGYTF. CDR3 DNA: TGTGCCAGCAGCCAAGCCCTGGGGGGGGCCGCCTATGGCTACACCTTC.

The chain is built from TRBV2 and TRBJ2-2, with no clear D. The CDR3 extends over 14 amino acids. The V gene lost 4 bases and the J gene lost 1 base, with 7 bases spanning the gap. Germline values: CDR1 SNHLY, CDR2 FYNNEI. The CDR3 region has the DNA TGTGCCAGCAGTGCACAGATGAACACCGGGGAGCTGTTTTTT. Translating gives CASSAQMNTGELFF.

The chain couples TRBV6-2 or TRBV6-3 to TRBJ1-2; TRBD1 might be the D (6 bases). Germline values: CDR1 MNHEY, CDR2 SVGEGT. The CDR3 runs 16 residues. Trimming shortened V by 5 bases and J by 0 bases, and 16 bases separated the two germline ends. CDR3 protein: CASSHLGQTANYGYTF. The CDR3 DNA is TGTGCCAGCAGTCACCTAGGACAGACTGCTAACTATGGCTACACCTTC.

This clone has a handful of counts. This rearrangement joins TRBV3-1 (or the pseudogene TRBV3-2) to TRBJ1-1, with TRBD1 matching 11 bases. The J segment lost 13 bases and the V segment lost 3 bases, leaving 4 bases of the junction unmatched. Germline CDR1 reads LGHDT; CDR2 reads YNNKEL (reference sequence). The CDR3 covers 12 residues. The CDR3 bases are TGTGCCAGCAGCCAGGACAGGGGGCTGGTTTTCTTT. Translation gives CASSQDRGLVFF.

This clone was recorded a few times. CDR3 protein: CASSLIRDSVFQETQYF. The CDR3 DNA follows: TGTGCCAGCAGCTTGATCCGGGACAGCGTCTTCCAAGAGACCCAGTACTTC. The V call is TRBV7-8, the J call TRBJ2-5, with 7 nucleotides matching TRBD1. Germline lookup yields CDR1 SGHVS and CDR2 FQNEAQ. V shed 3 bases and J 1 base; nucleotides not matched to a gene: 11. This CDR3 comprises 17 residues.

V usage is TRBV2 and J usage is TRBJ1-5; TRBD1 matches at 7 bases. With 8 bases clipped from V and 7 bases from J, the junction kept 11 bases outside the gene matches. There are 14 residues in the CDR3. Germline values: CDR1 SNHLY, CDR2 FYNNEI. DNA for the CDR3: TGTGCCAGCGTGGGGCAACAGGGGCACCAGCCCCAGCATTTT. It translates to CASVGQQGHQPQHF. The variable domain in full, completed from reference TRBV2 and TRBJ1-5, reads EPEVTQTPSHQVTQMGQEVILRCVPISNHLYFYWYRQILGQKVEFLVSFYNNEISEKSEIFDDQFSVERPDGSNFTLKIRSTKLEDSAMYFCASVGQQGHQPQHFGDGTRLSIL.

The V and J genes are TRBV6-5 and TRBJ1-2, with D possibly TRBD1 on 6 matching bases. Germline values: CDR1 MNHEY, CDR2 SVGAGI. Trimming left V 9 bases short and J 4 bases short, with 15 bases between. CDR3 length equals 13 residues. DNA of the CDR3: TGTGCCAGTATCGGGGCAGGGGTCTATGGCTACACCTTC. This translates into CASIGAGVYGYTF.

This rearrangement joins TRBV7-2 to TRBJ2-1, with D unresolved. V lost 2 bases to trimming and J lost 9 bases, with 8 bases between them. From germline, CDR1 is SGHTA and CDR2 FQGNSA. There are 12 residues in the CDR3. The CDR3 loop reads CASSLFAFEQFF. The CDR3 coding sequence is TGTGCCAGCAGCTTATTTGCGTTTGAGCAGTTCTTC. The entire variable domain, with the rest obtained from reference TRBV7-2 and TRBJ2-1, is as follows: GAGVSQSPSNKVTEKGKDVELRCDPISGHTALYWYRQSLGQGLEFLIYFQGNSAPDKSGLPSDRFSAERTGGSVSTLTIQRTQQEDSAVYLCASSLFAFEQFFGPGTRLTVL.

In its sample, this clone was seen once. The chain recombines TRBV6-2 or TRBV6-3 with TRBJ1-1; 7 nucleotides agree with TRBD1. V lost 5 bases, J lost 0 bases, and 3 bases stayed unmatched. Germline assignment: CDR1 MNHEY and CDR2 SVGEGT. This CDR3 has 14 residues. This chain's CDR3 is CASSGQVLNTEAFF. CDR3 coding DNA: TGTGCCAGCAGTGGACAGGTCTTGAACACTGAAGCTTTCTTT.

The chain has TRBV6-5 and TRBJ2-7, with TRBD2 identical over 7 bases. J lost 2 bases, V lost 6 bases, and 10 bases had no gene match. Germline CDR1 MNHEY, CDR2 SVGAGI. The CDR3 runs to 15 residues. The CDR3 spells CASSLKPGGTYEQYF. CDR3 DNA: TGTGCCAGCAGCCTCAAGCCGGGAGGCACCTACGAGCAGTACTTC.

The chain is built from TRBV10-1 and TRBJ2-7, with D possibly matching TRBD2 (6 bases). CDR1 WNHNN and CDR2 SYGVQD come from the germline V gene (reference sequence). V lost 2 bases and J lost 6, with 14 bases in between. The CDR3 runs 14 residues. Here the CDR3 reads CASSEARGIIEQYV. CDR3 DNA: TGCGCCAGCAGTGAGGCCCGGGGGATTATCGAGCAGTACGTC.

This chain uses TRBV11-2 with TRBJ2-2; 8 nucleotides align to TRBD2. Looked up from germline, CDR1 is SGHAT and CDR2 is FQNNGV. The V and J ends lost 7 bases and 4 bases, in that order; junction bases with no gene match: 11. CDR3 size: 16 residues. CDR3 in amino acids: CASKILAGFGTGELFF. DNA for the CDR3: TGTGCCAGCAAGATATTAGCGGGGTTCGGCACCGGGGAGCTGTTTTTT.

The chain combines TRBV6-5 with TRBJ2-2; 7 bases match TRBD1. CDR3 size: 15 residues. After removal of 6 bases from V and 4 bases from J, the junction contained 8 bases not matched to a gene. The V gene's germline CDR1 is MNHEY and CDR2 SVGAGI. CDR3 residues: CASRAPGQRTGELFF. The CDR3 region has the DNA TGTGCCAGCAGAGCTCCGGGACAGCGCACCGGGGAGCTGTTTTTT.

There are a few counts of this clone. CDR3 in DNA: TGTGCCAGCAGCCCCTGGACAGGAGATAGCAATCAGCCCCAGCATTTT. Translation: CASSPWTGDSNQPQHF. V and J are TRBV28 and TRBJ1-5, with TRBD1 matching over 7 bases. Germline CDR1 and CDR2: MDHEN and SYDVKM. With 6 bases clipped from V and 0 bases from J, the junction kept 8 bases outside the gene matches. This CDR3 is built from 16 residues. Looking up the rest from reference TRBV28 and TRBJ1-5 gives the full variable domain: DVKVTQSSRYLVKRTGEKVFLECVQDMDHENMFWYRQDPGLGLRLIYFSYDVKMKEKGDIPEGYSVSREKKERFSLILESASTNQTSMYLCASSPWTGDSNQPQHFGDGTRLSIL.

This clone has a handful of counts. The chain links TRBV19 to TRBJ1-5, with D possibly TRBD1 on 6 matching bases. Per germline, CDR1 LNHDA and CDR2 SQIVND (reference sequence). The CDR3 has 15 amino acids. V was clipped by 4 bases and J by 1 base, with 11 bases between them. In nucleotides, the CDR3 is TGTGCCAGTAGTAACACAGGGCAAAGCAATCAGCCCCAGCATTTT. Translation: CASSNTGQSNQPQHF.

This clone was picked up a small number of times. The V call is TRBV28, the J call TRBJ1-5, with a possible D match to TRBD1 (6 bases). The germline V and J ends were trimmed by 1 base and 3 bases, with 10 bases remaining between them. Looked up from germline, CDR1 is MDHEN and CDR2 is SYDVKM. CDR3 length: 15 amino acids. The CDR3 nucleotides read TGTGCCAGCAGTTTATTGGGGGCTGACAATCAGCCCCAGCATTTT. Its protein product is CASSLLGADNQPQHF.

The CDR3 reads CASSPRGSSYNEQFF. In DNA, the CDR3 is TGTGCCAGCAGCCCCCGGGGGAGCTCCTACAATGAGCAGTTCTTC. The chain links TRBV11-3 to TRBJ2-1, with TRBD2 as a possible D gene (6 bases). With 5 bases removed from V and 0 bases from J, the gap between germline ends came to 11 bases. The germline V gene has CDR1 SGHNT and CDR2 YENEEA. The CDR3 runs to 15 residues.

CDR3 DNA: TGTGCCAGCTCACGAGATACGGTGTCCGGAAACACCATATATTTT. Protein product: CASSRDTVSGNTIYF. The chain employs TRBV18 and TRBJ1-3; unclear D gene. The CDR3 runs 15 residues. V dropped 4 bases and J dropped 4 bases, with 14 bases sitting between them. CDR1 is KGHSH and CDR2 is LQKENI in the germline V gene.

In its sample, this clone was seen a few times. V and J are TRBV15 and TRBJ2-5; D gene ambiguous. V was clipped by 0 bases and J by 1 base, with 12 bases between them. The CDR3 has 16 residues. The V gene's germline CDR1 is LNHNV and CDR2 YYDKDF (reference sequence). The DNA for the CDR3 is TGTGCCACCAGCAGAGATCTTCGACCTAGCCAAGAGACCCAGTACTTC. Residues: CATSRDLRPSQETQYF.

The chain employs TRBV4-3 and TRBJ2-2; 7 bases fit TRBD1. Germline CDR1 and CDR2: LGHNA and YSLEER. The J segment lost 3 bases and the V segment lost 1 base, leaving 5 bases of the junction unmatched. The CDR3 runs to 16 residues. The CDR3 spells CASSQGQGPYTGELFF. CDR3 bases: TGCGCCAGCAGCCAAGGACAGGGACCGTACACCGGGGAGCTGTTTTTT.